The clone carrying this T cell receptor (beta chain) was detected only a few times. What it binds is unknown. Individual cDNA molecules were tagged with unique molecular identifiers. TCRdb analysed the 5' RACE reads with MiXCR anew, one entry per CDR3 protein. The table has about 100,000 distinct CDR3 sequences, roughly 13% seen once. These data originate in a study of early T cells in non-severe SARS-CoV-2 infection. Study information: Chains stayed unpaired after sequencing of bulk RNA from unsorted whole blood. Study-level results: Private and CD4 specificities were missed by VDJdb matching, which favored anti-spike CD8 responses.

From germline, CDR1 is MDHEN and CDR2 SYDVKM. The CDR3 consists of 15 residues. The V gene lost 3 bases and the J gene lost 4 bases, with 13 bases spanning the gap. The gene calls are TRBV28 and TRBJ2-1, with D possibly being TRBD1 (6 bases). The sample consisted of whole blood. The TCR comes from an adult who was a healthcare worker with PCR-confirmed SARS-CoV-2 infection or an uninfected control (not recorded which). The CDR3 sequence is CASSLGLTGYNEQFF. The CDR3 DNA is TGTGCCAGCAGTTTGGGCCTTACAGGGTACAATGAGCAGTTCTTC.